The next 8 T cell receptor beta chains were all read from a single sample in a study of CD8 T cells in Susac syndrome. Random hexamers served to reverse transcribe about 0.5 to 1 ug RNA. TCRdb re-called the immunoSEQ multiplex PCR reads with MiXCR, one entry per CDR3 protein. The sample contains about 140,000 distinct CDR3 sequences, around 95% of which appear only once. Input material: CD4+ T cells from PBMCs. The receptors were gathered from a human donor with Susac syndrome.

This chain links TRBV20-1 with TRBJ2-3, with D unclear. Germline CDR1 is DFQATT and CDR2 is SNEGSKA (reference sequence). With 4 bases removed from V and 3 bases from J, the gap between germline ends came to 5 bases. This CDR3 is built from 11 residues. This CDR3 is CSATPTDTQYF. CDR3 coding DNA: TGCAGTGCTACCCCAACAGATACGCAGTATTTT.

The chain couples TRBV11-2 to TRBJ1-3, with 7 bases aligning to TRBD1. Trimming removed 1 base from V and 3 bases from J; junction bases left unmatched: 6. The CDR3 runs 16 residues. The germline V gene encodes CDR1 SGHAT and CDR2 FQNNGV. The CDR3 region has the DNA TGTGCCAGCAGCTTAGGAAGGGGGCGAAATGGAAACACCATATATTTT. Encoded protein: CASSLGRGRNGNTIYF.

The rearrangement links TRBV12-3 or TRBV12-4 to TRBJ1-1, with TRBD1 identical over 9 bases. The CDR3 sequence is 12 residues long. With V trimmed by 6 bases and J by 10 bases, 6 bases remained unmatched. CDR3 in amino acids: CASSRGQGRAFF. The CDR3 DNA follows: TGTGCCAGCAGCCGGGGACAGGGAAGAGCTTTCTTT.

The CDR3 is CASSFDIYQPQHF. DNA of the CDR3: TGTGCCAGCAGTTTTGACATATATCAGCCCCAGCATTTT. The rearrangement joins TRBV12-3 or TRBV12-4 to TRBJ1-5; D remains ambiguous. The CDR3 extends over 13 amino acids. The ends were cut back, 3 bases at V and 5 bases at J, with 8 bases in the middle.

As to this clonotype: One end of the junction is discordant with germline, which a read error may explain. J is TRBJ1-1 and V is TRBV4-2, with D possibly matching TRBD1 (6 bases). This CDR3 contains 14 residues. Germline CDR1 LGHNA, CDR2 YNFKEQ. The CDR3 here is CASSRPRGGGTEAF. DNA of the CDR3: TGTGCCAGCAGCCGCCCGAGGGGGGGTGGTACTGAAGCTTTT.

The rearrangement joins TRBV5-1 to TRBJ2-1; no definite D call. The germline gives CDR1 SGHRS, CDR2 YFSETQ. The CDR3 totals 15 residues. Deletions cut 0 bases from V and 0 bases from J, with 7 bases between. CDR3: CASSLGGFSYNEQFF. The CDR3, as DNA: TGCGCCAGCAGCTTGGGGGGTTTCTCCTACAATGAGCAGTTCTTC.

This chain links TRBV20-1 with TRBJ2-1; possible D gene TRBD2, 6 bases. From germline, CDR1 is DFQATT and CDR2 SNEGSKA (reference sequence). V was pared by 3 bases and J by 7 bases, with 13 bases between. This CDR3 comprises 13 residues. The CDR3 DNA follows: TGCAGTGCTAGCCGGGACTTGGTAAATGAGCAGTTCTTC. Protein: CSASRDLVNEQFF.

The CDR3 DNA follows: TGTGCCAGCAGCCAATACCCGACTGCAAGGTCCAATCAGCCCCAGCATTTT. It codes for CASSQYPTARSNQPQHF. This chain links TRBV14 with TRBJ1-5, with D uncertain. V was pared by 2 bases and J by 3 bases, with 17 bases between. Germline-derived CDR1 and CDR2 are SGHDN and FVKESK. The CDR3 extends over 17 amino acids.